A single sample is the source of the 16 T cell receptor beta chains below, sequenced in a study of T cell responses to AZD1222 COVID-19 vaccine. TCRdb's copy holds only in-frame clones and misses some; the assay was immunoSEQ multiplex PCR. This table has roughly 130,000 clones, around 90% appearing once. The input for sequencing was peripheral blood, taken on day 0 of AZD1222 vaccination. Receptors were obtained from an adult in good health.

There are a few counts of this clone. The gene calls are TRBV5-6 and TRBJ1-6; possible D gene TRBD1, 6 bases. The CDR3 covers 19 residues. Germline V CDR1 and CDR2: SGHDT, YYEEEE. V lost 4 bases, J lost 1 base, and 21 bases lay in between. CDR3 sequence reads: CASSPSPGDPGSYNSPLHF. The DNA of the CDR3 is TGTGCCAGCAGCCCGAGCCCAGGGGACCCGGGGTCCTATAATTCACCCCTCCACTTT.

V gene TRBV5-6 combines with J gene TRBJ2-7, with 8 bases matching TRBD2. CDR3 length: 15 residues. In germline, CDR1 is SGHDT, CDR2 YYEEEE. J lost 1 base, V lost 4 bases, and 7 bases had no gene match. CDR3 sequence: CASSGAGGGSYEQYF. In nucleotides, the CDR3 is TGTGCCAGCAGCGGAGCCGGCGGGGGGTCCTACGAGCAGTACTTC.

The chain joins TRBV18 to TRBJ1-1, with a tentative D call TRBD1 (5 bases). Germline V CDR1 and CDR2: KGHSH, LQKENI. Trimming removed 3 bases at V and 0 bases at J, with 5 bases between. The CDR3 is made up of 13 amino acids. The CDR3 region is CASSPGLNTEAFF. The CDR3 DNA reads TGTGCCAGCTCACCGGGACTGAACACTGAAGCTTTCTTT.

This clone was recorded only once. The V gene is TRBV9, the J gene TRBJ2-7; D uncertain. Trimming took off 0 bases at V and 0 bases at J, with 7 bases between the two ends. Germline values: CDR1 SGDLS, CDR2 YYNGEE. This CDR3 has 14 amino acids. The CDR3 DNA reads as TGTGCCAGCAGCGTAGCACAGAACTCCTACGAGCAGTACTTC. Its translation: CASSVAQNSYEQYF.

The chain's CDR3 is CASSSGTGGFGYGYTF. CDR3 DNA sequence: TGTGCCAGCAGTTCCGGGACAGGGGGCTTTGGCTATGGCTACACCTTC. The rearrangement joins TRBV28 to TRBJ1-2; 12 bases are shared with TRBD1. Per germline, CDR1 MDHEN and CDR2 SYDVKM. CDR3 length: 16 residues. J gave up 4 bases and V 4 bases, and 7 bases lay outside the gene matches.

The CDR3 DNA is TGTGCCAGCAGCCAAGAACACAGGCTGAACACTGAAGCTTTCTTT. Encoded protein: CASSQEHRLNTEAFF. The V gene is TRBV3-1 (or the pseudogene TRBV3-2), the J gene TRBJ1-1, with D possibly matching TRBD1 (5 bases). The CDR3 contains 15 residues. Germline CDR1 and CDR2: LGHDT and YNNKEL (reference sequence). V was shortened by 0 bases and J by 0 bases, with 8 bases between the two germline ends.

V usage is TRBV18 and J usage is TRBJ1-2; D ambiguous. This CDR3 spans 16 amino acids. Deletions cut 2 bases from V and 1 base from J, with 14 bases between. Germline V gene lookup returns CDR1 KGHSH and CDR2 LQKENI. The CDR3 protein is CASSPINQDYNYGYTF. The CDR3 nucleotides are TGTGCCAGCTCACCAATCAACCAGGACTATAACTATGGCTACACCTTC.

J is TRBJ1-5 and V is TRBV2, with a weak D call TRBD1 (5 bases). The CDR3 loop spans 13 amino acids. Germline loops: CDR1 SNHLY, CDR2 FYNNEI. Trimming pared 6 bases from V and 4 bases from J, leaving 10 bases between. In DNA form, the CDR3 reads TGTGCCAGCAGGAGGGACCTGAATCAGCCCCAGCATTTT. Translated, it gives CASRRDLNQPQHF.

This chain connects TRBV7-2 to TRBJ1-1; 8 positions agree with TRBD1. The CDR3 consists of 14 residues. Germline CDR1 SGHTA, CDR2 FQGNSA. V was pared by 5 bases and J by 2 bases, with 4 bases of the junction left unmatched. Here the CDR3 DNA reads TGTGCCAGCAGCCAGGGACAGGCTAACACTGAAGCTTTCTTT. Its protein product is CASSQGQANTEAFF.

The chain uses TRBV5-1 and TRBJ2-2, with D perhaps TRBD1 (6 bases). This CDR3 has 15 amino acids. Germline V gene data show CDR1 as SGHRS and CDR2 as YFSETQ. The V and J ends lost 3 bases and 5 bases respectively, with 14 bases between them. The CDR3 loop is CASSSIYRATGELFF. For the CDR3, the DNA is TGCGCCAGCAGCTCCATATACAGGGCTACCGGGGAGCTGTTTTTT.

This chain links TRBV4-1 with TRBJ2-5, with 14 bases lining up with TRBD2. This CDR3 region has 16 residues. Germline V lookup: CDR1 MGHRA, CDR2 YSYEKL. Trimming cost V 4 bases and J 2 bases; bases outside gene matches: 3. The CDR3 DNA sequence: TGCGCCAGCAGCCCAAGGACTAGCGGGGGGCAAGAGACCCAGTACTTC. Amino acids: CASSPRTSGGQETQYF.

The V and J genes are TRBV30 and TRBJ2-2; D assignment may be TRBD1 or TRBD2 (5 bases each). V was shortened by 4 bases and J by 7 bases, with 16 bases between the two germline ends. Germline V lookup: CDR1 GTSNPN, CDR2 SVGIG (reference sequence). The CDR3 is 14 residues long. CDR3 in amino acids: CAWNSGRGIGELFF. CDR3 DNA: TGTGCCTGGAACTCAGGGAGAGGTATCGGGGAGCTGTTTTTT.

This clone was found once. This chain connects TRBV5-6 to TRBJ2-7, with 10 bases lining up with TRBD2. The CDR3 runs 15 residues. Germline V gene data show CDR1 as SGHDT and CDR2 as YYEEEE. V was clipped by 4 bases and J by 3 bases; unmatched bases: 7. The CDR3 region is CASSQLAGQYYEQYF. CDR3 DNA sequence: TGTGCCAGCAGCCAACTAGCGGGGCAGTACTACGAGCAGTACTTC.

The V and J genes are TRBV5-1 and TRBJ2-5; D might be TRBD1 or TRBD2, each matching 7 bases. Trimming left V 7 bases short and J 7 bases short, with 23 bases between. Germline V lookup: CDR1 SGHRS, CDR2 YFSETQ. The CDR3 is made up of 15 amino acids. The CDR3: CASSQGGGGVGTQYF. The CDR3 DNA reads as TGCGCCAGCTCTCAAGGGGGCGGGGGAGTCGGGACCCAGTACTTC.

In this sample, this clone turned up a few times. The rearrangement links TRBV7-8 to TRBJ1-2, with D possibly TRBD1 on 6 matching bases. Per the germline V gene, CDR1 is SGHVS and CDR2 is FQNEAQ. The CDR3 is made up of 13 amino acids. Trimming took 5 bases from V and 8 from J, leaving 15 bases between them. CDR3 protein: CASSLDRYQGYTF. In DNA, the CDR3 is TGTGCCAGCAGCCTCGACAGGTACCAGGGCTACACCTTC.

This clone has just one count. The chain joins TRBV27 to TRBJ1-4; TRBD1 might be the D (6 bases). V was shortened by 6 bases and J by 2 bases, with 10 bases between the two germline ends. The CDR3 extends over 14 amino acids. Germline lookup yields CDR1 MNHEY and CDR2 SMNVEV (reference sequence). The CDR3: CASRQGMTNEKLFF. DNA for the CDR3: TGTGCCAGCAGACAGGGCATGACTAATGAAAAACTGTTTTTT.